Detailed here is one T cell receptor (beta chain). This sample stems from a study of blood T cell repertoires in COVID-19. Measured with immunoSEQ multiplex PCR; TCRdb has only the in-frame clones, and not every one. The sample lists some 150,000 clones; around nine tenths were seen once. V was clipped by 3 bases and J by 5 bases; unmatched bases: 7. Per germline, CDR1 LNHDA and CDR2 SQIVND (reference sequence). The CDR3 covers 16 residues. This TCR derives from a human donor in a cohort sampled during active COVID-19. The V call is TRBV19, the J call TRBJ1-4; 9 bases align to TRBD1. The sample consisted of peripheral blood. Here the CDR3 DNA reads TGTGCCAGTAGTATCTCGGACAGGGGCGGGAATGAAAAACTGTTTTTT. This sequence encodes CASSISDRGGNEKLFF.